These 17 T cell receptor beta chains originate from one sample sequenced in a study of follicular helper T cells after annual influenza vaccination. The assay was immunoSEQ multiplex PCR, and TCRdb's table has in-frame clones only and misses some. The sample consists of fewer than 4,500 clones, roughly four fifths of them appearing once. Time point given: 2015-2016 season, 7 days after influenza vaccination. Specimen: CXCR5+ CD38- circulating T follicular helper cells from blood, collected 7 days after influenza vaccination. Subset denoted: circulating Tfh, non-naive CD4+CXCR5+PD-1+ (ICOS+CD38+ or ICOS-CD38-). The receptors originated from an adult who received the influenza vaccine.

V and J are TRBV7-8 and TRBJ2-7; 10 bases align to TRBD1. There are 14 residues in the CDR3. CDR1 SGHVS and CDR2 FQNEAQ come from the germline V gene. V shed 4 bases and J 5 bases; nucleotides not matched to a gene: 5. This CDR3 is CASSSGTGANEQYF. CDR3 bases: TGTGCCAGCAGCTCCGGGACAGGGGCCAACGAGCAGTACTTC.

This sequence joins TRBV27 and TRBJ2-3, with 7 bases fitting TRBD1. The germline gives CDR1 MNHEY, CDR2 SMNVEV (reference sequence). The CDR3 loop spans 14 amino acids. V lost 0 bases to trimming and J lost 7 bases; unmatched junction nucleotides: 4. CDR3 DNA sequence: TGTGCCAGCAGTTTATCGGCGACAGGGAATACGCAGTATTTT. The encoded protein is CASSLSATGNTQYF.

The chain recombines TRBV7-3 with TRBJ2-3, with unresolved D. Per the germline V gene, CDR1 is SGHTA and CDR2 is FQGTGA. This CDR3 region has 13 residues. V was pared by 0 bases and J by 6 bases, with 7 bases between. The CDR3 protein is CASSLTFGDTQYF. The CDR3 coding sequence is TGTGCCAGCAGCTTAACGTTTGGGGATACGCAGTATTTT.

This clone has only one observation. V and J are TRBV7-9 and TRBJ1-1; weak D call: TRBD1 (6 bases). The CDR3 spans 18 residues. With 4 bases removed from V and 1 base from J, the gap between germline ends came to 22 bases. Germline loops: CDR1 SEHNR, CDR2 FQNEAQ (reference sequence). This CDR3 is CASSSPPGGRMKNTEAFF. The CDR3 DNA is TGTGCCAGCAGCTCACCCCCCGGGGGGCGGATGAAGAACACTGAAGCTTTCTTT.

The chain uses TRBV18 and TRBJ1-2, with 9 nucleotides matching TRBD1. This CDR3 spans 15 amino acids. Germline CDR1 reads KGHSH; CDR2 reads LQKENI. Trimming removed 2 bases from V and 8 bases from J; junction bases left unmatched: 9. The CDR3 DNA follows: TGTGCCAGCTCACCATCACACAGGGGGCCGGGAGGCTACACCTTC. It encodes CASSPSHRGPGGYTF. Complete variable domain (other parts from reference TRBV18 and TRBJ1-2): NAGVMQNPRHLVRRRGQEARLRCSPMKGHSHVYWYRQLPEEGLKFMVYLQKENIIDESGMPKERFSAEFPKEGPSILRIQQVVRGDSAAYFCASSPSHRGPGGYTFGSGTRLTVV.

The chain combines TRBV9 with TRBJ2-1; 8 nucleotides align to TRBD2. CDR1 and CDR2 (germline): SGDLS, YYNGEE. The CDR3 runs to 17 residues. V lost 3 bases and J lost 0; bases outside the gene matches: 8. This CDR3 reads CASSGPPGGSSYNEQFF. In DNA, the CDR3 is TGTGCCAGCAGCGGGCCGCCGGGAGGGAGCTCCTACAATGAGCAGTTCTTC.

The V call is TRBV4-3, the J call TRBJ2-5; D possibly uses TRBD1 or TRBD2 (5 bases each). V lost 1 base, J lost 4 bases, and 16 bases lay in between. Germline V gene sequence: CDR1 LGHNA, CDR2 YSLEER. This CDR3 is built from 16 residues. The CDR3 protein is CASSQGLPGPTETQYF. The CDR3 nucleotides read TGCGCCAGCAGCCAAGGCCTCCCGGGACCCACAGAGACCCAGTACTTC.

CDR3 coding DNA: TGTGCCAGCAGCCCACAGGGTTCGAACACCGGGGAGCTGTTTTTT. It specifies CASSPQGSNTGELFF. The V and J genes are TRBV4-2 and TRBJ2-2; D possibly corresponds to TRBD1 (6 bases). V was pared by 4 bases and J by 0 bases, with 9 bases between. Germline V gene data show CDR1 as LGHNA and CDR2 as YNFKEQ. The CDR3 sequence is 15 residues long.

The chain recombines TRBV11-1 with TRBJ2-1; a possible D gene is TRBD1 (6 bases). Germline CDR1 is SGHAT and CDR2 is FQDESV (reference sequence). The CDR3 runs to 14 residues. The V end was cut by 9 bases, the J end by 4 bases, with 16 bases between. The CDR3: CASGAGEEYNEQFF. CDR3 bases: TGTGCCAGTGGGGCAGGGGAAGAATACAATGAGCAGTTCTTC.

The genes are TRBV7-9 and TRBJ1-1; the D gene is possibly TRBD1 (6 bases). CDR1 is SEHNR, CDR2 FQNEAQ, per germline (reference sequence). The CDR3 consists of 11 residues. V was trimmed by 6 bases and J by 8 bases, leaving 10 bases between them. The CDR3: CASSSDREAFF. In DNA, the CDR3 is TGTGCCAGCAGTTCAGACAGGGAAGCTTTCTTT.

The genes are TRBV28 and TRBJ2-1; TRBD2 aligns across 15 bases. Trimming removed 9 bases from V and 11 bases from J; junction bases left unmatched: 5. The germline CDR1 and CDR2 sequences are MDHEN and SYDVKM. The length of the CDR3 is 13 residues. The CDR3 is CASGLAGGGKQFF. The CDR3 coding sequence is TGTGCCAGTGGACTAGCGGGAGGGGGTAAGCAGTTCTTC. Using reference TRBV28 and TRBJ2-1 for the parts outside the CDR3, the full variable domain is DVKVTQSSRYLVKRTGEKVFLECVQDMDHENMFWYRQDPGLGLRLIYFSYDVKMKEKGDIPEGYSVSREKKERFSLILESASTNQTSMYLCASGLAGGGKQFFGPGTRLTVL.

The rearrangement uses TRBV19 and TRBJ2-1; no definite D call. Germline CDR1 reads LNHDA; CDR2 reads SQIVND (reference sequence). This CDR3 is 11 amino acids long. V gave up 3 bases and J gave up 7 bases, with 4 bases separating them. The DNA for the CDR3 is TGTGCCAGTAGTATCGTTAATGAGCAGTTCTTC. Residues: CASSIVNEQFF.

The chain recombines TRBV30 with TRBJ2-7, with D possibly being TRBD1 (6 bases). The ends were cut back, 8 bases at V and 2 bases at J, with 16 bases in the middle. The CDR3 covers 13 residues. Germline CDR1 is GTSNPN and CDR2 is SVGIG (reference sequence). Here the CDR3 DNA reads TGTGCCGGACACAGGGTAAATGCCTACGAGCAGTACTTC. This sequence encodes CAGHRVNAYEQYF.

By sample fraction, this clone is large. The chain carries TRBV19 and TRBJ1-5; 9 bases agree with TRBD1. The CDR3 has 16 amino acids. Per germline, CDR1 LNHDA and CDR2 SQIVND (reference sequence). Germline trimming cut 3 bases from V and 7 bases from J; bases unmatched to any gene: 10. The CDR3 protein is CASSIQTGGSVQPQHF. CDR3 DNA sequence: TGTGCCAGTAGTATCCAGACAGGGGGGTCTGTGCAGCCCCAGCATTTT.

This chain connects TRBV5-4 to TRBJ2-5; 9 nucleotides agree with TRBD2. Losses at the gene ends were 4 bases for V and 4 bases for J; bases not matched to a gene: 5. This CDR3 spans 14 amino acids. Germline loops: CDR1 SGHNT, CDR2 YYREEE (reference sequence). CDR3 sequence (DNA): TGTGCCAGCAGCCTTGGACTAGCGATAGAGACCCAGTACTTC. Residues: CASSLGLAIETQYF.

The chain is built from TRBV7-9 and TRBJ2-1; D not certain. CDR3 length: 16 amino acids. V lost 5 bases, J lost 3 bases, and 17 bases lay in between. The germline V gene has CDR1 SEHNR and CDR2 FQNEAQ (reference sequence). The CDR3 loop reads CASSPNERTFYNEQFF. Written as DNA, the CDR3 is TGTGCCAGCAGCCCAAATGAGAGGACCTTCTACAATGAGCAGTTCTTC.

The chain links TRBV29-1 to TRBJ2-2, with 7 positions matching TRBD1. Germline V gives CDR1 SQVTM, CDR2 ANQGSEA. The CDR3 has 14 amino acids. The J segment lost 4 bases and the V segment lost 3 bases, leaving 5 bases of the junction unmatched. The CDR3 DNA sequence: TGCAGCGTTGATAGGGGGCTCGGCACCGGGGAGCTGTTTTTT. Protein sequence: CSVDRGLGTGELFF.